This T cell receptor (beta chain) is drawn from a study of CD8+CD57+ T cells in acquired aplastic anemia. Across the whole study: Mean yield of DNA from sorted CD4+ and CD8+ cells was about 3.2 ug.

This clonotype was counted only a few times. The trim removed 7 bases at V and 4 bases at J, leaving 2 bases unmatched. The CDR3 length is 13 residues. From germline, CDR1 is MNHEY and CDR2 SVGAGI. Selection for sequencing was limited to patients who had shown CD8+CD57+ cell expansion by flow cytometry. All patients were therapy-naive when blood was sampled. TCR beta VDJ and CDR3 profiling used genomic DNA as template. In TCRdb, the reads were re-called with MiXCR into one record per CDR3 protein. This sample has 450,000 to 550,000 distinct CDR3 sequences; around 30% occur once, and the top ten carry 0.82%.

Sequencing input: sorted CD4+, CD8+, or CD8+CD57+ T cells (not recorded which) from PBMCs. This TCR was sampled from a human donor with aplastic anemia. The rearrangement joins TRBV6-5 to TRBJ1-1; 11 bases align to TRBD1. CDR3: CASTGTGGTEAFF. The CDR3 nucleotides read TGTGCCAGCACCGGGACAGGGGGCACTGAAGCTTTCTTT.